The clone carrying this TCR beta chain came up many times. Its antigen remains unidentified. The sample comes from a study of CD8+CD57+ T cells in acquired aplastic anemia. Study background: Yields of DNA that came from sorted CD4+ and CD8+ cells averaged about 3.4 ug. Findings and caveats of the study: Overlapping CD8+ CDR3 repertoires of patients and controls contained nearly 30 shared sequences.

Patients sequenced had flow cytometry evidence of CD8+CD57+ cell expansion. Patients, without exception, had severe acquired aplastic anemia. V gave up 1 base and J gave up 4 bases, with 9 bases separating them. The CDR3 extends over 14 amino acids. The V gene's germline CDR1 is LGHDT and CDR2 YNNKEL (reference sequence). The TCR beta profiling, which covered VDJ combination and CDR3 sequence, was carried out using genomic DNA as the template. TCRdb re-called the reads with MiXCR, one entry per CDR3 protein. The repertoire holds hundreds of thousands of distinct CDR3 sequences, with approximately 51% as singletons.

The rearrangement uses TRBV3-1 and TRBJ2-3, with D unclear. The sequenced material came from sorted CD4+, CD8+, or CD8+CD57+ T cells (not recorded which) from PBMCs. The TCR was taken from a human donor with aplastic anemia. CDR3 in amino acids: CASSQGPEADTQYF. In DNA form, the CDR3 reads TGTGCCAGCAGCCAAGGTCCCGAGGCAGATACGCAGTATTTT.